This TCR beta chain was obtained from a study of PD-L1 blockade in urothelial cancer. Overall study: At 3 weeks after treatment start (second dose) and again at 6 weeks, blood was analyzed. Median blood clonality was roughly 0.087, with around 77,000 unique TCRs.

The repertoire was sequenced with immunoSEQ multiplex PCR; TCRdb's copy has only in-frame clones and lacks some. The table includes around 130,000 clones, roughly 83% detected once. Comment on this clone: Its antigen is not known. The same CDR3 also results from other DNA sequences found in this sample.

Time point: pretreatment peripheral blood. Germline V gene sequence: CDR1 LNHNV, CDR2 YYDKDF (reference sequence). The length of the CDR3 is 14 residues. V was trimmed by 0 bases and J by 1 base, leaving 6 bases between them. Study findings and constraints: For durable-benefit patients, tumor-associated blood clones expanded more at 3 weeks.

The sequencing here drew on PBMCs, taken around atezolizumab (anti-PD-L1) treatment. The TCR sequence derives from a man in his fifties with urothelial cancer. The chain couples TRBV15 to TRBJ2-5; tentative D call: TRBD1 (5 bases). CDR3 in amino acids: CATSRDRGQETQYF. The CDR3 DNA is TGTGCCACCAGCAGAGATAGGGGCCAAGAGACCCAGTACTTC.